This T cell receptor beta chain was sequenced for a study of T cell changes during pregnancy in multiple sclerosis. Some clones are missing from TCRdb's copy, which holds only in-frame ones; the method was immunoSEQ multiplex PCR. Here the sample spans roughly 100,000 clones, roughly nine tenths being singletons. Per germline, CDR1 SGHNT and CDR2 YYREEE (reference sequence). CDR3 length: 16 residues. V dropped 2 bases and J dropped 1; count of bases not matched to a gene: 4. The V call is TRBV5-4, the J call TRBJ2-3; 10 bases fit TRBD1. The sequenced sample was peripheral blood, obtained after pregnancy. The clonotype was recovered from a female donor with multiple sclerosis, enrolled in a pregnancy study. CDR3 loop: CASSFAGTGGTDTQYF. CDR3 nucleotide sequence: TGTGCCAGCAGCTTTGCCGGGACAGGGGGCACAGATACGCAGTATTTT.